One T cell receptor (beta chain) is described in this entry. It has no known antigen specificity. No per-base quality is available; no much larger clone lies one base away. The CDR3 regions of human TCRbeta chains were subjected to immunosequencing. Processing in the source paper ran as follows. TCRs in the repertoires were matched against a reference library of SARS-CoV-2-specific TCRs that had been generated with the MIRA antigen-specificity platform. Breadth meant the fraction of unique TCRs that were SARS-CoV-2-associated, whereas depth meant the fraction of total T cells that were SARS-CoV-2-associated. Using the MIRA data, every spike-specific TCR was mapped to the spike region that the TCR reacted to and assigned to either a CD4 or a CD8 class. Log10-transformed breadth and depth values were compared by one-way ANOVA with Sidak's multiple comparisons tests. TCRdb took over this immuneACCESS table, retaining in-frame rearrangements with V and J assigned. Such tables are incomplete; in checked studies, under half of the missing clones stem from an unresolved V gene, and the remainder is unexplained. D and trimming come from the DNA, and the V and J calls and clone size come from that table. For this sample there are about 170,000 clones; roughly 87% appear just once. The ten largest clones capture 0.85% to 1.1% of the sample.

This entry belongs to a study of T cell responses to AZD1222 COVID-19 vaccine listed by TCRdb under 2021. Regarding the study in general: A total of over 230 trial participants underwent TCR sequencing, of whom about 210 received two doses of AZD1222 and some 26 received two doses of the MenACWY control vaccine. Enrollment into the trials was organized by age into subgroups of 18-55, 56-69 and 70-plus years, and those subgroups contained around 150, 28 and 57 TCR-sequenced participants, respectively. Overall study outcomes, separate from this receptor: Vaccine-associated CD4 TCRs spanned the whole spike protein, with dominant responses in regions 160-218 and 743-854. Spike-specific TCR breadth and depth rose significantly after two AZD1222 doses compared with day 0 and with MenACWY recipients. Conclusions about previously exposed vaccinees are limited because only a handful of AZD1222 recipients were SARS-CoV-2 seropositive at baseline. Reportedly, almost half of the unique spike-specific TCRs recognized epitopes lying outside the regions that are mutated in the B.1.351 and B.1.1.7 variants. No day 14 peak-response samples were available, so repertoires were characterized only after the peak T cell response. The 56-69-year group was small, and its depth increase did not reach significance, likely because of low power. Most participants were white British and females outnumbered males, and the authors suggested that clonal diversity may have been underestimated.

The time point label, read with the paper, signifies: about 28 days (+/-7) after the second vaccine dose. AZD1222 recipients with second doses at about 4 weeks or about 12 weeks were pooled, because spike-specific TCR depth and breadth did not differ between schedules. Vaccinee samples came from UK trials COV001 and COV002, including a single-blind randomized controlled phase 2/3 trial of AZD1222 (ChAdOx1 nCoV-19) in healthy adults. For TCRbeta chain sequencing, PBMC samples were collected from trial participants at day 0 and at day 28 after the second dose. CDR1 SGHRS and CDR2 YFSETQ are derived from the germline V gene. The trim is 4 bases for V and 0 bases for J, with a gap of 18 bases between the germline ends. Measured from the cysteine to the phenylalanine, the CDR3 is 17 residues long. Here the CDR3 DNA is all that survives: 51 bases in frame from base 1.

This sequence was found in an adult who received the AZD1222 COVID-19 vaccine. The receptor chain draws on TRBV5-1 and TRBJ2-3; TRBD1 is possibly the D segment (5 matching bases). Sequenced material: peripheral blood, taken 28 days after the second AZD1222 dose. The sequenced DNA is TGCGCCAGCAGCACAGGACGAGCTTCACGTAGCACAGATACGCAGTATTTT. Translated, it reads CASSTGRASRSTDTQYF. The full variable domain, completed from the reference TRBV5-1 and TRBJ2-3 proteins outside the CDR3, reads KAGVTQTPRYLIKTRGQQVTLSCSPISGHRSVSWYQQTPGQGLQFLFEYFSETQRNKGNFPGRFSGRQFSNSRSEMNVSTLELGDSALYLCASSTGRASRSTDTQYFGPGTRLTVL.